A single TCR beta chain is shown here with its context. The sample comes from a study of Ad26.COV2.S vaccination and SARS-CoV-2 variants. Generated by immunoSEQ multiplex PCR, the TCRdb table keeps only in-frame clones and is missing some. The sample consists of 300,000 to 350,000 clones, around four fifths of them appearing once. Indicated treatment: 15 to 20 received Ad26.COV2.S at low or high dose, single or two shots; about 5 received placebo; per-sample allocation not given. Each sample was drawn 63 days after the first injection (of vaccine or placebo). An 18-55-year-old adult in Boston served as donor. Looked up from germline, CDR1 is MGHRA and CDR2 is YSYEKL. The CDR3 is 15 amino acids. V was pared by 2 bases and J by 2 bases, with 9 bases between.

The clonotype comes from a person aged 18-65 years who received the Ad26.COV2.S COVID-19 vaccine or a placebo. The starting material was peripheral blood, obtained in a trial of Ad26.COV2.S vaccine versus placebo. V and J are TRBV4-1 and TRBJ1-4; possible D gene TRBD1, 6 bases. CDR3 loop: CASSQPGVTNEKLFF. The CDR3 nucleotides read TGCGCCAGCAGCCAACCAGGGGTGACTAATGAAAAACTGTTTTTT.